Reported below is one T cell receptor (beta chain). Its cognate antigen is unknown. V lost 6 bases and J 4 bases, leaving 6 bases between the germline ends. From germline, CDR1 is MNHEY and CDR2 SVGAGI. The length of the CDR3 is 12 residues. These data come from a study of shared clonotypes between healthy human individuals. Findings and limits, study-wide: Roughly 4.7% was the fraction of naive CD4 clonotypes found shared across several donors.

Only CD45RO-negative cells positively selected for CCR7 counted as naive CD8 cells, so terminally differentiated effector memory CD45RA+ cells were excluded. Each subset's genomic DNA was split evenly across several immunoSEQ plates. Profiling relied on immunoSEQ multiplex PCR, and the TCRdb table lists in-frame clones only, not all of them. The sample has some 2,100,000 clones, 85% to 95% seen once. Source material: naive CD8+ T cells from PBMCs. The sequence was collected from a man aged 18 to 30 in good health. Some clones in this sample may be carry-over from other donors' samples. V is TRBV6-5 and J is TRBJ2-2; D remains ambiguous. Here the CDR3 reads CASRWATGELFF. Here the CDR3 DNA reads TGTGCCAGCAGGTGGGCCACCGGGGAGCTGTTTTTT.